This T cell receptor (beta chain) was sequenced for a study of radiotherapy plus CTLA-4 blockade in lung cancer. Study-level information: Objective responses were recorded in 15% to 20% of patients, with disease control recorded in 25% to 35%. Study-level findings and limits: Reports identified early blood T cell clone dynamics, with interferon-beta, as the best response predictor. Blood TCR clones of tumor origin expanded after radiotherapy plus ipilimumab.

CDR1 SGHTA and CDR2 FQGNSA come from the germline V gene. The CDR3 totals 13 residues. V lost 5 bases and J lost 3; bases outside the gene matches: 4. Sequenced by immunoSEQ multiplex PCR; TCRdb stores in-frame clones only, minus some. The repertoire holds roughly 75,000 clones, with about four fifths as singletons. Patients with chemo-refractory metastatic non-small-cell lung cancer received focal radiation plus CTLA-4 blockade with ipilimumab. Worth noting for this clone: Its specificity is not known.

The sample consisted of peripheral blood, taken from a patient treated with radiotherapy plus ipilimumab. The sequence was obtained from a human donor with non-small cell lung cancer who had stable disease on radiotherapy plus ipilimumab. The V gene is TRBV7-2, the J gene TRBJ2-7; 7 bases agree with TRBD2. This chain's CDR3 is CASSRTRDYEQYF. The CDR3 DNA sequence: TGTGCCAGCAGCCGGACTAGAGACTACGAGCAGTACTTC.